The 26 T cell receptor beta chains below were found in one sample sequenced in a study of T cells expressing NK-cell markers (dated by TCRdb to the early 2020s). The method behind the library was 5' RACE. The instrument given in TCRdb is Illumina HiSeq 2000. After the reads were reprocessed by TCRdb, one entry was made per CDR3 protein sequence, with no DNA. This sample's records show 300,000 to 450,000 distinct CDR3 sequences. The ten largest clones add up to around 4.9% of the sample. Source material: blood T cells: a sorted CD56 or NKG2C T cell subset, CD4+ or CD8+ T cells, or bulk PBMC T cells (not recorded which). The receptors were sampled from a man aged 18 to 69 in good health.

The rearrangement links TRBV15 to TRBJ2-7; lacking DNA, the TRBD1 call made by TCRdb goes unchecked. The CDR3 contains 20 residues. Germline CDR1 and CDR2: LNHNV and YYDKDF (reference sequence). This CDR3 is CATSREFIPLGGQGATEQYF.

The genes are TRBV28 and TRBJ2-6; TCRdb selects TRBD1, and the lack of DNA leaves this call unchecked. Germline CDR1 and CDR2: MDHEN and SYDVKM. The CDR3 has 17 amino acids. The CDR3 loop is CASSFTRGGFEANVLTF.

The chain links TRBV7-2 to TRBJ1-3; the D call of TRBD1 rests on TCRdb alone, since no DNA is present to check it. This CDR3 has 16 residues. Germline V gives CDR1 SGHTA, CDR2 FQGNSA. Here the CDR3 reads CASSISWGDTGNTIYF.

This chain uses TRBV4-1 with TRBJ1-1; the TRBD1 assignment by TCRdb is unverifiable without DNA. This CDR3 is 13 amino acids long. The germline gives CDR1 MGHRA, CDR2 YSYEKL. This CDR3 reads CASSRPGNTEAFF.

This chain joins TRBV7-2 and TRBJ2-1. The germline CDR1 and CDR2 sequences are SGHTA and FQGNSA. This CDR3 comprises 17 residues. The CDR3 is CASSLAFSGVSYNEQFF. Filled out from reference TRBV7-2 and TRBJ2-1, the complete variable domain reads GAGVSQSPSNKVTEKGKDVELRCDPISGHTALYWYRQSLGQGLEFLIYFQGNSAPDKSGLPSDRFSAERTGGSVSTLTIQRTQQEDSAVYLCASSLAFSGVSYNEQFFGPGTRLTVL.

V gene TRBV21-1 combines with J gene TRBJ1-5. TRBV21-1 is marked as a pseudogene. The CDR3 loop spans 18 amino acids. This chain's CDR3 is CASSKALRVAPPGQPQHF.

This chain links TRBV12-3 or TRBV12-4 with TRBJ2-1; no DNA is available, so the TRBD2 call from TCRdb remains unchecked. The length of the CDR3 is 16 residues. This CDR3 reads CASRTSGGVRVNEQFF.

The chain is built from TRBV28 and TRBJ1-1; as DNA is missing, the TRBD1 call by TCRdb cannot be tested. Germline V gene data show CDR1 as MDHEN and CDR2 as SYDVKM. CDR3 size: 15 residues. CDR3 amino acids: CASSNRDRKNTEAFF.

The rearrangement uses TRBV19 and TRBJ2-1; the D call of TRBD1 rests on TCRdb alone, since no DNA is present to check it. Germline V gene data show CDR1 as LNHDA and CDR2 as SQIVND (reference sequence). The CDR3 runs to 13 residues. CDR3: CASNDRFEGEQFF.

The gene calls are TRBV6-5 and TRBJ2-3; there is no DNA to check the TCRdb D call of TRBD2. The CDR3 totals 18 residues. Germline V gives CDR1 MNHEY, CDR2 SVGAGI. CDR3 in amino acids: CASSYLPLSGGFTDTQYF.

The CDR3 loop is CSAPPAAKGGNEQFF. The chain uses TRBV20-1 and TRBJ2-1; TCRdb's D gene call, TRBD2, goes unchecked for lack of DNA. Germline assignment: CDR1 DFQATT and CDR2 SNEGSKA (reference sequence). The CDR3 runs to 15 residues.

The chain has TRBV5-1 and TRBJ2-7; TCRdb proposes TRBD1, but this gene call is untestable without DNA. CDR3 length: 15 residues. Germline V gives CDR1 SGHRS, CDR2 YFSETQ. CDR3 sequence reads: CASSPGGTAAYEQYF.

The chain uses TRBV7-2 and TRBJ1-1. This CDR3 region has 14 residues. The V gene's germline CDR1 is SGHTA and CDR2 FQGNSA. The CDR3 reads CAIQAYGSNTEAFF.

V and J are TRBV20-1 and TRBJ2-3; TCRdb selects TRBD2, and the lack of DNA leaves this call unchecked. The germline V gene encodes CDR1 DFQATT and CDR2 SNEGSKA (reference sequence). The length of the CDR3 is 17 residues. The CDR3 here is CSATRTSGGPSPDTQYF.

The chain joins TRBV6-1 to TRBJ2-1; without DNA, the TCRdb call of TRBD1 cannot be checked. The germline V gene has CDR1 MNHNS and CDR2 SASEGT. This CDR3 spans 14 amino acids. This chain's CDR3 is CASSPQGSYNEQFF.

The CDR3 loop reads CASRRNGQGLAAFF. The V call is TRBV6-1, the J call TRBJ1-1; the D gene TCRdb calls, TRBD1, cannot be checked with no DNA. CDR1 MNHNS and CDR2 SASEGT come from the germline V gene. The CDR3 extends over 14 amino acids.

This CDR3 reads CASGQGGMNTGELFF. The chain employs TRBV2 and TRBJ2-2; without DNA, the TCRdb call of TRBD2 cannot be checked. Germline V gene data show CDR1 as SNHLY and CDR2 as FYNNEI. This CDR3 comprises 15 residues.

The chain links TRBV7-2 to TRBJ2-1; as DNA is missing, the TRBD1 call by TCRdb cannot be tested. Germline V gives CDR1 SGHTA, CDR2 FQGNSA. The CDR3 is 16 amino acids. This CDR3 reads CASSSGDGSVYNEQFF.

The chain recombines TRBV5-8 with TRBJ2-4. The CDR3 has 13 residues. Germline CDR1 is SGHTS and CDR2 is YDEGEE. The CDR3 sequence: CASSLAGNVVQYF.

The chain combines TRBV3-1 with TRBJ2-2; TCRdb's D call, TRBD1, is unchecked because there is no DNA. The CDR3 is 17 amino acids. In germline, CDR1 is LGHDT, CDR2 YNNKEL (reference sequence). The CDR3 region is CASSPRGGAVFTGELFF.

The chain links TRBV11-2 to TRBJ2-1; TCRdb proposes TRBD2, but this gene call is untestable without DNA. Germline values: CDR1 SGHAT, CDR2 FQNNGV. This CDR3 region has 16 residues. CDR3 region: CASSLDLTSGGTEQFF.

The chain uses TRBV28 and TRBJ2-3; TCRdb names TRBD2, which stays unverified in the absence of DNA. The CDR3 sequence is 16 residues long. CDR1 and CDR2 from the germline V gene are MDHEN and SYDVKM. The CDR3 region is CASSGASGGYTDTQYF. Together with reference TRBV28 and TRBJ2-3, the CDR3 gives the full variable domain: DVKVTQSSRYLVKRTGEKVFLECVQDMDHENMFWYRQDPGLGLRLIYFSYDVKMKEKGDIPEGYSVSREKKERFSLILESASTNQTSMYLCASSGASGGYTDTQYFGPGTRLTVL.

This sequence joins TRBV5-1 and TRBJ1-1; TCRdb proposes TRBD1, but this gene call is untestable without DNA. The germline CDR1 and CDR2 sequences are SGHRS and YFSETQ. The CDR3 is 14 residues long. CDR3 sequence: CASSKVPPVTEAFF.

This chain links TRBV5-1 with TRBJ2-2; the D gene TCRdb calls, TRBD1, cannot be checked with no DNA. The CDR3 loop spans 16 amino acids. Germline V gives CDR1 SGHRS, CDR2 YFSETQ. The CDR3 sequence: CASSSMTGPVPGELFF.

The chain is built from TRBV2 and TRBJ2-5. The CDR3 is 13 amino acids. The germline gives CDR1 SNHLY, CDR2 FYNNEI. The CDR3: CASRDIKAETQYF.

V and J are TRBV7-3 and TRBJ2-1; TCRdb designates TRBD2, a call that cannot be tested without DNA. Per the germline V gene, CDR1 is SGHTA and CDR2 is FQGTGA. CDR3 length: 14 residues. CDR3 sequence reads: CASSPRLAGNEQFF.